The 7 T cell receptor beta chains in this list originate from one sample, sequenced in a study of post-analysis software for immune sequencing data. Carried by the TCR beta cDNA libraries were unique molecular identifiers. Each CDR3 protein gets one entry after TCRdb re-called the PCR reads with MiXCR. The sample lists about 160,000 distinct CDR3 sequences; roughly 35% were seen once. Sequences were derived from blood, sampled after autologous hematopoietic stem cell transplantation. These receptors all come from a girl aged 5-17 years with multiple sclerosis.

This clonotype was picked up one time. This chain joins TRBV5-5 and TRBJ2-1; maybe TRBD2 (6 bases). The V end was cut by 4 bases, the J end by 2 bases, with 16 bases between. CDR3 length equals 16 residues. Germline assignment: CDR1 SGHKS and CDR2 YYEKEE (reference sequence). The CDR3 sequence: CASSGKGRGTYNEQFF. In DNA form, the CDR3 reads TGTGCCAGCAGCGGTAAGGGACGGGGGACCTACAATGAGCAGTTCTTC.

The CDR3 reads CSAPGGSGGTNEQFF. The CDR3 bases are TGCAGTGCCCCTGGGGGTAGCGGCGGTACCAATGAGCAGTTCTTC. The rearrangement uses TRBV20-1 and TRBJ2-1; D may be TRBD2 (6 bases). The CDR3 length is 15 residues. Germline V lookup: CDR1 DFQATT, CDR2 SNEGSKA (reference sequence). V shed 6 bases and J shed 6 bases, with 21 bases lying between them.

In DNA form, the CDR3 reads TGTGCCAGCAGCTTAGTTGCCAGCGGGAGATACAATGAGCAGTTCTTC. It yields the protein CASSLVASGRYNEQFF. This chain connects TRBV11-2 to TRBJ2-1, with 8 bases matching TRBD2. Losses at the gene ends were 1 base for V and 4 bases for J; bases not matched to a gene: 6. The CDR3 is 16 residues long. The germline V gene has CDR1 SGHAT and CDR2 FQNNGV.

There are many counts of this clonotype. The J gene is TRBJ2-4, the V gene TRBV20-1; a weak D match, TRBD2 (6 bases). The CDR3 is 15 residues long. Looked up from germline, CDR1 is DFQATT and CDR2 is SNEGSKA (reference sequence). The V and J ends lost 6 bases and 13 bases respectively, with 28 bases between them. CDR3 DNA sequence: TGCAGTGCCCCGGCGATCCGGACTACCTTGTGGGAGCAGTACTTC. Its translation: CSAPAIRTTLWEQYF.

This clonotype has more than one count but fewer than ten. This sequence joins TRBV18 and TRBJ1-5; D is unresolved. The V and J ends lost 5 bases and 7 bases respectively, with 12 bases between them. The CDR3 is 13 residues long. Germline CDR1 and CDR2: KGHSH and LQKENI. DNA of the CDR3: TGTGCCAGCTCATCAAAGCCCCAACAGCCCCAGCATTTT. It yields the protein CASSSKPQQPQHF.

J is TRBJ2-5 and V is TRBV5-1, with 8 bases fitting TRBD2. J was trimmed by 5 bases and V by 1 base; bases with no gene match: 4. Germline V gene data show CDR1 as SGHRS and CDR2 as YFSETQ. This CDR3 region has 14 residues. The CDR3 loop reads CASSLSGSRETQYF. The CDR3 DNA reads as TGCGCCAGCAGCTTGAGCGGGAGTAGGGAGACCCAGTACTTC. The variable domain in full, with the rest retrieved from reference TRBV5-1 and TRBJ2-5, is KAGVTQTPRYLIKTRGQQVTLSCSPISGHRSVSWYQQTPGQGLQFLFEYFSETQRNKGNFPGRFSGRQFSNSRSEMNVSTLELGDSALYLCASSLSGSRETQYFGPGTRLLVL.

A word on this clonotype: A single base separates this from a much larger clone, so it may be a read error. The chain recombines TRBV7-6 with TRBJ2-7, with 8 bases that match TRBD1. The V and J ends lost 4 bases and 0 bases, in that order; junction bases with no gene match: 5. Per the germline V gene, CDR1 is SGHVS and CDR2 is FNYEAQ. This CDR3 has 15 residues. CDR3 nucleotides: TGTGCCAGCAGCTCTACAGGGGGTTTCTCCTACGAGCAGTACTTC. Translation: CASSSTGGFSYEQYF.